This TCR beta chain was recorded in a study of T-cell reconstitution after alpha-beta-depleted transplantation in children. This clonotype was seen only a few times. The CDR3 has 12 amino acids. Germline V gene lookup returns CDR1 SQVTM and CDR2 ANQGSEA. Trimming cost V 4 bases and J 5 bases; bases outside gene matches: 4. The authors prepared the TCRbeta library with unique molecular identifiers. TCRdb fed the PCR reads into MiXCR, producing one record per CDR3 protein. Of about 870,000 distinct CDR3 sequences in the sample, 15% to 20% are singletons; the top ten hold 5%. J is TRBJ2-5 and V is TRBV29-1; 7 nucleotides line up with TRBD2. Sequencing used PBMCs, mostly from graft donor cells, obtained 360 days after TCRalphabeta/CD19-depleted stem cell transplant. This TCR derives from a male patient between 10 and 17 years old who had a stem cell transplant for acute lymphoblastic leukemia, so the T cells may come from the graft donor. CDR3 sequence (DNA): TGCAGCGTTGCTAGGGAGGGTGAGACCCAGTACTTC. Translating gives CSVAREGETQYF.